Described below is a single TCR beta chain sequence and its context. How the authors handled the data: Reference gene primer amplification in the assay estimated nucleated cell counts. Sequencing used immunoSEQ multiplex PCR; TCRdb keeps in-frame clones, though not all of them. The V and J calls and the clone size are those of that table, but D and trimming were determined from the DNA. There are some 270,000 clones in the sample; under 90% occur only once, and under 2.5% lies in the top ten. The sample originates from a study of blood T cell repertoires in COVID-19. As for the study in general: Sources were T cells, B-cell-depleted T cells, or PBMCs; the material itself was cDNA or gDNA.

Germline V gene sequence: CDR1 MDHEN, CDR2 SYDVKM. This CDR3 has 16 amino acids. Trimming at V came to 7 bases and at J to 3 bases, leaving 10 bases not matched to a gene. The J gene is TRBJ2-1, the V gene TRBV28; the match to TRBD2 covers 9 bases. The sample comprised PBMCs or T cells enriched from blood (not recorded which). The receptor was isolated from an older woman who had recovered from COVID-19. The CDR3 protein is CASTAGGPKVYNEQFF. In DNA, the CDR3 is TGTGCCAGCACTGCGGGAGGGCCGAAGGTCTACAATGAGCAGTTCTTC.